This TCR beta chain stems from a study of T cell responses to AZD1222 COVID-19 vaccine. The assay was immunoSEQ multiplex PCR, and TCRdb's table has in-frame clones only and misses some. Of approximately 90,000 clones detected, over 75% appear once; the ten largest clones hold 5% to 6%. This clone appeared once. The sample consisted of peripheral blood, taken 28 days after the second AZD1222 dose. This clonotype was obtained from an adult who received the AZD1222 COVID-19 vaccine.

The chain's CDR3 is CASSWQAGAYNEQFF. As DNA, the CDR3 is TGCGCCAGCAGCTGGCAAGCGGGGGCTTACAATGAGCAGTTCTTC. The V call is TRBV5-1, the J call TRBJ2-1; 8 positions agree with TRBD2. The CDR3 extends over 15 amino acids. Germline V gives CDR1 SGHRS, CDR2 YFSETQ. The V gene end was trimmed by 3 bases and the J gene end by 4 bases; junction bases not matched to a gene: 6.